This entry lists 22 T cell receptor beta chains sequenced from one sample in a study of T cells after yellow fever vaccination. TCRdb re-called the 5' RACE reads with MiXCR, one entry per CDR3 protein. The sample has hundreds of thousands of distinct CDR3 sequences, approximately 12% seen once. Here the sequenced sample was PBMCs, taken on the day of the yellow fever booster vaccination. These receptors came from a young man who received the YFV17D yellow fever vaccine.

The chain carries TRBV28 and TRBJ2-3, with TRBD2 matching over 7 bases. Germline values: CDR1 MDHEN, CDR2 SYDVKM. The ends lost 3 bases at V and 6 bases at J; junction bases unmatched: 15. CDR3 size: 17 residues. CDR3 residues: CASSLGSGIPLRDTQYF. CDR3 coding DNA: TGTGCCAGCAGTTTGGGGAGCGGGATCCCCCTACGGGATACGCAGTATTTT.

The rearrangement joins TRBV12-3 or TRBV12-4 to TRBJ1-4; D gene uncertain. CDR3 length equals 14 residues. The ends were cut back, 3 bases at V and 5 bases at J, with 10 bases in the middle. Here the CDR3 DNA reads TGTGCCAGCAGTTTCGGGGTAGGAAATGAAAAACTGTTTTTT. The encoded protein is CASSFGVGNEKLFF.

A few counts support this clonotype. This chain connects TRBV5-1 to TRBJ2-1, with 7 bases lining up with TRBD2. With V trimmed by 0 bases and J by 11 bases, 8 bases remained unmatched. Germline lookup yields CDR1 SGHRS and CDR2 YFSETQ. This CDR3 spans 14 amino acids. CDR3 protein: CASSLGLADLQQFF. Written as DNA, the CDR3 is TGCGCCAGCAGCTTGGGGCTAGCGGACTTGCAGCAGTTCTTC.

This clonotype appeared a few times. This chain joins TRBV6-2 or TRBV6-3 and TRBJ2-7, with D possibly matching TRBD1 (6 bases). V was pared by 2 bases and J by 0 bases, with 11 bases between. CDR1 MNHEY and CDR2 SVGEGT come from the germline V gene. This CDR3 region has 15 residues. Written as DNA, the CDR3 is TGTGCCAGCAGTTACCCTCAGGGGACCTCCTACGAGCAGTACTTC. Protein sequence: CASSYPQGTSYEQYF.

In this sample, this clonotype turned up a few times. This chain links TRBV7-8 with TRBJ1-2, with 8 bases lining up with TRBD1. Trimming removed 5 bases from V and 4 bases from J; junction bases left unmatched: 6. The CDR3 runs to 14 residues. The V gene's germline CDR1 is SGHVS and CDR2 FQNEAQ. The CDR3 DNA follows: TGTGCCAGCAGCAAGGAGGACAGGGTCTATGGCTACACCTTC. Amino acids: CASSKEDRVYGYTF.

CDR3 DNA: TGTGCCAGTAAAAGTCACTCGCGGGACCGCACAGATACGCAGTATTTT. This sequence encodes CASKSHSRDRTDTQYF. The rearrangement links TRBV19 to TRBJ2-3; perhaps TRBD2 as D (6 bases). V was clipped by 7 bases and J by 1 base, with 18 bases between them. Germline V CDR1 and CDR2: LNHDA, SQIVND (reference sequence). The CDR3 consists of 16 residues.

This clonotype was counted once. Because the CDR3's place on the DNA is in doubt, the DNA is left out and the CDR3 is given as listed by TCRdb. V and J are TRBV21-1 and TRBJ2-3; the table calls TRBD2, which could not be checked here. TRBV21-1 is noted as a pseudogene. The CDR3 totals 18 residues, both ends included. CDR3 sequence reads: CASSKVASGSHGTDTQYF.

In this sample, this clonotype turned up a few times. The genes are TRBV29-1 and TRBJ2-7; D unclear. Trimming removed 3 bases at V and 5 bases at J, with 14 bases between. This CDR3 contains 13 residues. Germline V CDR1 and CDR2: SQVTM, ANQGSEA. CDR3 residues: CSVEVSPGHEQYF. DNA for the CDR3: TGCAGCGTTGAGGTCTCACCTGGGCACGAGCAGTACTTC.

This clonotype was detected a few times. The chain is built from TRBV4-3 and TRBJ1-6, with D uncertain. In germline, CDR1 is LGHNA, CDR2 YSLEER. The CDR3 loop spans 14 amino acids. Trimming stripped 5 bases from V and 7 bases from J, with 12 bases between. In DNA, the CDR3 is TGCGCCAGCAGCACATCCGGGCAGAATTCACCCCTCCACTTT. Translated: CASSTSGQNSPLHF.

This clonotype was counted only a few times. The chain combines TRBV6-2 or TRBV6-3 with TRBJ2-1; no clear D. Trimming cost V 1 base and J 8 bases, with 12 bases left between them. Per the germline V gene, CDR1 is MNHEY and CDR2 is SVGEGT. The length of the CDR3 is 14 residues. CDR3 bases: TGTGCCAGCAGTTACTGGTCCAAGGACCATGAGCAGTTCTTC. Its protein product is CASSYWSKDHEQFF.

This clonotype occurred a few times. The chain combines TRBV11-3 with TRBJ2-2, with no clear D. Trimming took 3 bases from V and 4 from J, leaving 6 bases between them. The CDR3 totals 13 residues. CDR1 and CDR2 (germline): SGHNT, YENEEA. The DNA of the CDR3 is TGTGCCAGCAGCTTTATATCCACCGGGGAGCTGTTTTTT. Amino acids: CASSFISTGELFF.

CDR3 protein: CASSASGSGGDTQYF. For the CDR3, the DNA is TGTGCCAGCAGCGCTAGCGGGAGTGGAGGAGATACGCAGTATTTT. The rearrangement links TRBV12-3 or TRBV12-4 to TRBJ2-3, with 10 bases matching TRBD2. The V segment lost 6 bases and the J segment 5 bases; nucleotides outside the gene matches: 8. This CDR3 region has 15 residues.

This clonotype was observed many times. The CDR3 DNA follows: TGTGCCAGCAGCCAACCGCCAGGGAACAATGAGCAGTTCTTC. Its translation is CASSQPPGNNEQFF. The chain couples TRBV3-1 to TRBJ2-1; tentatively, D is TRBD1 (5 bases). Trimming stripped 2 bases from V and 5 bases from J, with 10 bases between. This CDR3 has 14 residues. The germline V gene encodes CDR1 LGHDT and CDR2 YNNKEL (reference sequence).

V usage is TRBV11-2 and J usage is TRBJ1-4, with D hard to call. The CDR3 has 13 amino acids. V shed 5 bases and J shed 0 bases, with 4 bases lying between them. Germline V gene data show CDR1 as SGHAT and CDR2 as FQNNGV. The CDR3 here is CASSRPTNEKLFF. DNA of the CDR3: TGTGCCAGCAGCAGGCCAACTAATGAAAAACTGTTTTTT.

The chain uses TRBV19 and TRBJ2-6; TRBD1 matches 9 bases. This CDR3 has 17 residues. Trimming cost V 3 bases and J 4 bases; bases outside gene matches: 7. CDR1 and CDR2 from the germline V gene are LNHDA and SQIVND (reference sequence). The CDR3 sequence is CASSMYRGQSGANVLTF. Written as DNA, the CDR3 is TGTGCCAGTAGTATGTACAGGGGGCAATCAGGGGCCAACGTCCTGACTTTC.

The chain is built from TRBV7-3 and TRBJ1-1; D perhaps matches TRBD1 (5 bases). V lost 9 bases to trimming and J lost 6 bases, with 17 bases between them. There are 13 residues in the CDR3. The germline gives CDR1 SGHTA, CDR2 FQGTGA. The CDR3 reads CARGVAGRPEAFF. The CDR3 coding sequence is TGTGCCAGGGGGGTGGCAGGGAGGCCTGAAGCTTTCTTT.

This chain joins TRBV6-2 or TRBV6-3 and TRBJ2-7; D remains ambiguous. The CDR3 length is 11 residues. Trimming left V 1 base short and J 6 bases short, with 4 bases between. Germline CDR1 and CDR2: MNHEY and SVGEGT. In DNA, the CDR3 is TGTGCCAGCAGTTACTGGGCCGAGCAGTACTTC. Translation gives CASSYWAEQYF.

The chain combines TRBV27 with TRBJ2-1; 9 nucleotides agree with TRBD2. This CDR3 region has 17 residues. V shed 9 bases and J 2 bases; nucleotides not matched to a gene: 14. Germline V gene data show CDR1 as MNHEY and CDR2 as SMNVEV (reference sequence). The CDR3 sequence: CASRGLQTSGTYNEQFF. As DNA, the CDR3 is TGTGCCAGTCGTGGACTCCAGACTAGCGGAACCTACAATGAGCAGTTCTTC.

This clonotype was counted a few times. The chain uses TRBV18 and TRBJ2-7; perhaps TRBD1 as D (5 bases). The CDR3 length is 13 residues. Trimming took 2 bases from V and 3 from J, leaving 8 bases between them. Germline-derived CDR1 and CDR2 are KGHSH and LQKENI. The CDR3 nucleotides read TGTGCCAGCTCACCAAGCAGGGACTACGAGCAGTACTTC. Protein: CASSPSRDYEQYF.

The CDR3 here is CASSYTTWGGELFF. The CDR3 nucleotides are TGTGCCAGCAGTTACACGACTTGGGGCGGGGAGCTGTTTTTT. This chain joins TRBV6-5 and TRBJ2-2; D not resolved. Trimming removed 2 bases from V and 7 bases from J, with 11 bases in between. Germline loops: CDR1 MNHEY, CDR2 SVGAGI. The CDR3 consists of 14 residues.

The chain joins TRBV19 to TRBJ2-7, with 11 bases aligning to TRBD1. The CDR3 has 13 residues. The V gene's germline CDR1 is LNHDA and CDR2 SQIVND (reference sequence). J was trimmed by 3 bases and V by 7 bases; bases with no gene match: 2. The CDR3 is CASTGTGGYEQYF. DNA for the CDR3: TGTGCCAGTACCGGGACAGGGGGCTACGAGCAGTACTTC.

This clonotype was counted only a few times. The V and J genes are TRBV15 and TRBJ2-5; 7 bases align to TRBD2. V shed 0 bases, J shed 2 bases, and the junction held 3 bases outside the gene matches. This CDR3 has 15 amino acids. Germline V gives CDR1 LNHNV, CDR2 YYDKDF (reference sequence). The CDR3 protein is CATSRDQAGQETQYF. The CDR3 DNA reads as TGTGCCACCAGCAGAGATCAAGCGGGACAAGAGACCCAGTACTTC.